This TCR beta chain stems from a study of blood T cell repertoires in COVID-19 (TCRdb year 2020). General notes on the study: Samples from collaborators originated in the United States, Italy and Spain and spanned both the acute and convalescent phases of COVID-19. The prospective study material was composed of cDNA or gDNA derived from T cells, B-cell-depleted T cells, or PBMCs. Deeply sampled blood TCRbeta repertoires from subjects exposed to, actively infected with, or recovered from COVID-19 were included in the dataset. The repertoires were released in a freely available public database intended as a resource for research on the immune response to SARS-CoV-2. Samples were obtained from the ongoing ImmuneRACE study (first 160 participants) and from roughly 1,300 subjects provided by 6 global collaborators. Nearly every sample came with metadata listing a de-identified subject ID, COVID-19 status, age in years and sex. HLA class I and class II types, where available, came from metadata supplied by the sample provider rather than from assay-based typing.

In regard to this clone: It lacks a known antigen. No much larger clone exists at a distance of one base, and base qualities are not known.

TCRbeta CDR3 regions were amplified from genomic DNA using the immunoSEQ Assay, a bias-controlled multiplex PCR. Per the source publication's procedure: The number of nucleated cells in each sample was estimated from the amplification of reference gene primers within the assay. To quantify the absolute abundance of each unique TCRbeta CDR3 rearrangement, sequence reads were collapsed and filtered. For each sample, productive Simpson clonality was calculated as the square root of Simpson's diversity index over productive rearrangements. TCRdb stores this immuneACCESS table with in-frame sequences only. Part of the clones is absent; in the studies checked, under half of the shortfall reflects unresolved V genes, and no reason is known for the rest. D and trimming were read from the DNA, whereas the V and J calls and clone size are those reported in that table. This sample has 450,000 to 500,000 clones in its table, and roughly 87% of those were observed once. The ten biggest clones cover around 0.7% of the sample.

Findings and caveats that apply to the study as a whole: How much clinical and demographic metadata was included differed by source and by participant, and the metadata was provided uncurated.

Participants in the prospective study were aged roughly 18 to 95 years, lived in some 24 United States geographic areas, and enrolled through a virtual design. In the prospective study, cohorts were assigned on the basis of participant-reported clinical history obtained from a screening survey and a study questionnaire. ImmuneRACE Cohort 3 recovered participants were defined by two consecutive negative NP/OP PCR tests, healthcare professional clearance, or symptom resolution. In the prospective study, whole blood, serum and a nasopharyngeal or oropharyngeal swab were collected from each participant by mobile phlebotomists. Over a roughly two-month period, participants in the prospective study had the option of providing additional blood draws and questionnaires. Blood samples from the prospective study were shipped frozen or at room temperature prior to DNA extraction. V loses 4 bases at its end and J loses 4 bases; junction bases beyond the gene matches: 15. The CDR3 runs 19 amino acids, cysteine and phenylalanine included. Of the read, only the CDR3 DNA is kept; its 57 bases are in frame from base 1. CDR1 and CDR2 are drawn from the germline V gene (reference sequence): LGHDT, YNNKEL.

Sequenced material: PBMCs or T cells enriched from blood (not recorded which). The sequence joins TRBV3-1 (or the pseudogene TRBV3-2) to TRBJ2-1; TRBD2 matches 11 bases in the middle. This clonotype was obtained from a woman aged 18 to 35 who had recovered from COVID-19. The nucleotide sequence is TGTGCCAGCAGCCCTTCGCTTCTAGCGGGGGGACGCCTTTACAATGAGCAGTTCTTC. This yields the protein CASSPSLLAGGRLYNEQFF.